What follows are 9 T cell receptor beta chains derived from one specimen sequenced in a study of graft-versus-host responses after intestinal transplantation. For these receptors, no antigen is known. Profiled with immunoSEQ multiplex PCR; TCRdb holds only in-frame clones, not every one. The sample has roughly 100,000 clones, roughly 87% seen once; the top ten hold roughly 0.9%. The specimen comprised unstimulated CD4+ T cells sorted from spleen or lymph node cells, sampled before intestinal transplant. The receptors shown here come from a human donor who received an intestinal transplant.

This chain joins TRBV2 and TRBJ2-1; TRBD2 matches 7 bases. The CDR3 runs to 14 residues. The germline gives CDR1 SNHLY, CDR2 FYNNEI. J lost 1 base, V lost 7 bases, and 4 bases had no gene match. CDR3 in amino acids: CASTLAESYNEQFF. CDR3 nucleotide sequence: TGTGCCAGCACCCTAGCGGAGTCCTACAATGAGCAGTTCTTC.

This chain connects TRBV7-9 to TRBJ2-4; D unresolved. Trimming cost V 10 bases and J 2 bases, with 12 bases left between them. The V gene's germline CDR1 is SEHNR and CDR2 FQNEAQ (reference sequence). The CDR3 length is 13 residues. CDR3: CATTEAPKNIQYF. The CDR3 region has the DNA TGTGCCACCACCGAGGCCCCCAAAAACATTCAGTACTTC.

The chain recombines TRBV7-2 with TRBJ2-5; no definite D call. The CDR3 is made up of 16 amino acids. Germline CDR1 is SGHTA and CDR2 is FQGNSA. V was trimmed by 1 base and J by 2 bases, leaving 14 bases between them. The chain's CDR3 is CASSLGASMLQETQYF. The CDR3 DNA is TGTGCCAGCAGCTTAGGAGCGAGCATGCTTCAAGAGACCCAGTACTTC.

The chain is built from TRBV5-6 and TRBJ2-2; the D is unclear. The V gene's germline CDR1 is SGHDT and CDR2 YYEEEE. The CDR3 has 13 residues. V was shortened by 4 bases and J by 4 bases, with 8 bases between the two germline ends. The CDR3 loop reads CASSPRPTGELFF. The CDR3 DNA reads TGTGCCAGCAGCCCTCGCCCCACCGGGGAGCTGTTTTTT.

The chain couples TRBV9 to TRBJ2-2, with D possibly called TRBD1 or TRBD2 (5 bases each). Germline CDR1 and CDR2: SGDLS and YYNGEE. The CDR3 has 16 residues. Trimming cost V 3 bases and J 0 bases, with 12 bases left between them. CDR3 region: CASSATGTTNTGELFF. DNA of the CDR3: TGTGCCAGCAGCGCTACCGGGACCACGAACACCGGGGAGCTGTTTTTT.

This chain connects TRBV11-2 to TRBJ1-6, with a tentative D call TRBD1 (5 bases). The CDR3 is 15 residues long. V was trimmed by 1 base and J by 7 bases, leaving 11 bases between them. CDR1 SGHAT and CDR2 FQNNGV come from the germline V gene. CDR3 DNA: TGTGCCAGCAGCTTAGTCGGGACGGCAAATTCACCCCTCCACTTT. Translation: CASSLVGTANSPLHF.

This clone was seen only once. The V gene is TRBV4-3, the J gene TRBJ2-7, with 8 bases lining up with TRBD2. Losses at the gene ends were 1 base for V and 3 bases for J; bases not matched to a gene: 5. The CDR3 runs 15 residues. Germline V gene lookup returns CDR1 LGHNA and CDR2 YSLEER. DNA of the CDR3: TGCGCCAGCAGCCAAGTTGGCGGGAGGAGCTACGAGCAGTACTTC. Translated: CASSQVGGRSYEQYF.

The CDR3 nucleotides read TGTGCCACCAGACCAAATTACCAAGAGACCCAGTACTTC. It specifies CATRPNYQETQYF. The rearrangement uses TRBV15 and TRBJ2-5; D uncertain. The CDR3 contains 13 residues. Trimming took off 6 bases at V and 0 bases at J, with 8 bases between the two ends. Germline V gene data show CDR1 as LNHNV and CDR2 as YYDKDF (reference sequence).

The chain combines TRBV21-1 with TRBJ2-3. TRBV21-1 is noted as a pseudogene. CDR3 length: 11 amino acids. The CDR3 DNA reads TGTGCCAGCAGCAAAGGTACTACGCAGTATTTT. Protein sequence: CASSKGTTQYF.